The 21 T cell receptor beta chains reported below all come from one sample, sequenced in a study of T cells in Graves' hyperthyroidism and ophthalmopathy. Researchers took RNA transcripts and amplified the TCR beta CDR3 regions from them. An initial round of RT-PCR targeting the TCR CDR3 relied on the HTBI primer set. Using its own MiXCR run on the multiplex PCR reads, TCRdb lists one record per CDR3 protein. The table has roughly 700,000 distinct CDR3 sequences, just over 35% seen once; the top ten hold around 29%. The specimen was blood. The receptors here all came from a woman aged 40 to 50 with Graves' hyperthyroidism.

This clonotype was counted many times. This sequence joins TRBV25-1 and TRBJ1-2; D not certain. In germline, CDR1 is MGHDK, CDR2 SYGVNS. There are 13 residues in the CDR3. V was pared by 3 bases and J by 4 bases, with 9 bases between. DNA for the CDR3: TGTGCCAGCAGTGATATCACGGCCTATGGCTACACCTTC. Encoded protein: CASSDITAYGYTF.

V gene TRBV7-2 combines with J gene TRBJ1-5, with 9 bases identical to TRBD1. With V trimmed by 3 bases and J by 13 bases, 7 bases remained unmatched. The germline gives CDR1 SGHTA, CDR2 FQGNSA. CDR3 length: 13 residues. CDR3 sequence reads: CASSFNEDRGQHF. In DNA form, the CDR3 reads TGTGCCAGCAGCTTTAATGAGGACAGGGGACAGCATTTT.

This chain uses TRBV7-9 with TRBJ1-1; D perhaps matches TRBD1 (5 bases). Germline values: CDR1 SEHNR, CDR2 FQNEAQ (reference sequence). The CDR3 has 11 amino acids. V was cut by 4 bases and J by 8 bases, with 8 bases left in between. The DNA of the CDR3 is TGTGCCAGCAGCTCTGGGGGGGAAGCTTTCTTT. The encoded protein is CASSSGGEAFF.

A remark on this clonotype: A much larger clone differs by one base, so this may be a read error. The V gene is TRBV7-2, the J gene TRBJ2-6; 9 bases agree with TRBD1. Germline V gene data show CDR1 as SGHTA and CDR2 as FQGNSA. CDR3 length: 16 residues. CDR3 residues: CASSLTGGSGANVPTF. The CDR3 DNA reads TGTGCCAGCAGCCTCACAGGGGGCTCTGGGGCCAACGTCCCGACTTTC.

The chain uses TRBV30 and TRBJ1-5; no clear D gene. The germline gives CDR1 GTSNPN, CDR2 SVGIG (reference sequence). The CDR3 consists of 15 residues. Trimming left V 1 base short and J 4 bases short, with 14 bases between. In DNA form, the CDR3 reads TGTGCCTGGAGTGGAAGCCCCGGTCGGAATCAGCCCCAGCATTTT. Amino acids: CAWSGSPGRNQPQHF. Based on the CDR3 plus reference TRBV30 and TRBJ1-5, the full variable domain is SQTIHQWPATLVQPVGSPLSLECTVEGTSNPNLYWYRQAAGRGLQLLFYSVGIGQISSEVPQNLSASRPQDRQFILSSKKLLLSDSGFYLCAWSGSPGRNQPQHFGDGTRLSIL.

In regard to this clonotype: A much larger clone differs by one base, so this may be a read error. The chain carries TRBV20-1 and TRBJ1-4; no clear D. CDR3 size: 13 residues. Germline loops: CDR1 DFQATT, CDR2 SNEGSKA (reference sequence). CDR3 DNA: TGCAGTGCCTCGGGCTACGTTAATGAAAAACTGCTTTTT. Protein: CSASGYVNEKLLF.

The chain has TRBV7-2 and TRBJ2-5; D is perhaps TRBD1 or TRBD2 (6 bases each). Gene TRBJ2-1 matches the end of the DNA better, so the J call may be wrong. Germline lookup yields CDR1 SGHTA and CDR2 FQGNSA. This CDR3 spans 12 amino acids. The CDR3 bases are TGTGCCAGCAGTCAAGGGGGAGGTGAGCAGTTCTTC. Translating gives CASSQGGGEQFF.

V and J are TRBV4-3 and TRBJ1-4; no clear D. Trimming left V 3 bases short and J 7 bases short, with 9 bases between. This CDR3 spans 13 amino acids. The germline CDR1 and CDR2 sequences are LGHNA and YSLEER. As DNA, the CDR3 is TGCGCCAGCAGCCAGGTTGGTACTGAAAAACTGTTTTTT. Translating it yields CASSQVGTEKLFF.

V gene TRBV5-1 combines with J gene TRBJ2-7; 7 bases align to TRBD1. The CDR3 covers 14 residues. J was trimmed by 6 bases and V by 4 bases; bases with no gene match: 10. Germline V gives CDR1 SGHRS, CDR2 YFSETQ. The CDR3 coding sequence is TGCGCCAGCAGCCCACAGACAGGGAATGGCGAGCAGTACTTC. Translating gives CASSPQTGNGEQYF.

With respect to this clonotype: The junction departs from the called germline gene at one end, perhaps through a read error. The chain has TRBV10-3 and TRBJ2-7; D is possibly TRBD1 (5 bases). The CDR3 runs to 15 residues. Germline lookup yields CDR1 ENHRY and CDR2 SYGVKD. The CDR3 nucleotides are TGTGCCAGCAGTTACAAAGGGGCCCCGTCCTACGAGCAGTACTTC. Protein: CASSYKGAPSYEQYF.

As concerns this clonotype: A junction boundary mismatches the germline segment, possibly from a read error. The chain uses TRBV10-3 and TRBJ2-2; no clear D gene. The germline CDR1 and CDR2 sequences are ENHRY and SYGVKD. The CDR3 spans 18 residues. The DNA for the CDR3 is TGTGCCAGCAGTTTACCGCCGGTCAGGCAAAGCGACACCGGGGAGCTGTTTTTT. This codes for CASSLPPVRQSDTGELFF.

This clonotype is a singleton in its sample. This chain connects TRBV7-2 to TRBJ1-2; D not resolved. CDR1 and CDR2 from the germline V gene are SGHTA and FQGNSA. The CDR3 loop spans 17 amino acids. Trimming removed 1 base at V and 3 bases at J, with 18 bases between. DNA of the CDR3: TGTGCCAGCAGCTTAGATGCCCCCTCCATCAACCACTATGGCTACACCTTC. Translation: CASSLDAPSINHYGYTF.

This clonotype was detected a few times. The genes are TRBV12-3 or TRBV12-4 and TRBJ2-7, with 11 bases fitting TRBD1. The CDR3 covers 15 residues. Unmatched junction bases numbered 13, after V lost 8 bases and J lost 7 bases. The CDR3 is CASSTRTGGDFEQYF. The CDR3 DNA sequence: TGTGCCAGCTCAACCCGGACAGGGGGCGATTTTGAGCAGTACTTC.

This clonotype was recorded a few times. The chain couples TRBV19 to TRBJ1-1; D unclear. Trimming took off 4 bases at V and 3 bases at J, with 9 bases between the two ends. Germline values: CDR1 LNHDA, CDR2 SQIVND (reference sequence). The CDR3 is 13 residues long. Written as DNA, the CDR3 is TGTGCCAGTAGTAAGAGGAGTGACACTGAAGCTTTCTTT. This encodes CASSKRSDTEAFF. Looking up the rest from reference TRBV19 and TRBJ1-1 gives the full variable domain: DGGITQSPKYLFRKEGQNVTLSCEQNLNHDAMYWYRQDPGQGLRLIYYSQIVNDFQKGDIAEGYSVSREKKESFPLTVTSAQKNPTAFYLCASSKRSDTEAFFGQGTRLTVV.

As for this clonotype: The CDR3 carries no conserved terminal phenylalanine or tryptophan, so it likely arises from a read error. V gene TRBV4-1 combines with J gene TRBJ1-2; no clear D gene. This CDR3 is built from 15 residues. CDR1 and CDR2 (germline): MGHRA, YSYEKL. V dropped 1 base and J dropped 0 bases, with 9 bases sitting between them. CDR3 protein: CASSQGKGANYGYTV. The DNA of the CDR3 is TGCGCCAGCAGCCAAGGTAAGGGAGCTAACTATGGCTACACCGTC.

In DNA, the CDR3 is TGTGCCAGCAGCGTCGGGACGGTAGCCTACGAGCAGTACTTC. Its protein is CASSVGTVAYEQYF. The rearrangement links TRBV9 to TRBJ2-7; the D gene could be TRBD1 or TRBD2 (5 bases each). Germline assignment: CDR1 SGDLS and CDR2 YYNGEE. V shed 2 bases and J shed 2 bases, with 11 bases lying between them. The length of the CDR3 is 14 residues.

This clonotype was seen only a few times. The gene calls are TRBV7-9 and TRBJ1-2, with D possibly matching TRBD1 (6 bases). The germline V gene has CDR1 SEHNR and CDR2 FQNEAQ (reference sequence). The CDR3 extends over 11 amino acids. The CDR3 region is CGPGGHYGYTF. In DNA form, the CDR3 reads TGTGGCCCGGGGGGGCACTATGGCTACACCTTC.

The chain is built from TRBV4-1 and TRBJ1-2; tentatively, D is TRBD1 (5 bases). V was trimmed by 3 bases and J by 3 bases, leaving 11 bases between them. The CDR3 is 14 amino acids. The germline gives CDR1 MGHRA, CDR2 YSYEKL. DNA of the CDR3: TGCGCCAGCAGCCAGGGGGACGAGTACTATGGCTACACCTTC. This sequence encodes CASSQGDEYYGYTF.

This chain uses TRBV4-1 with TRBJ2-3, with D unclear. Trimming pared 3 bases from V and 2 bases from J, leaving 12 bases between. Germline loops: CDR1 MGHRA, CDR2 YSYEKL. CDR3 length: 15 amino acids. CDR3: CASSQIPEPTDTQYF. Written as DNA, the CDR3 is TGCGCCAGCAGCCAGATACCGGAGCCCACAGATACGCAGTATTTT.

J is TRBJ1-5 and V is TRBV7-9; TRBD1 agrees at 7 bases. J gave up 0 bases and V 1 base, and 6 bases lay outside the gene matches. Germline CDR1 is SEHNR and CDR2 is FQNEAQ (reference sequence). The CDR3 is 17 amino acids. The CDR3 here is CASSLVTGQNSNQPQHF. DNA for the CDR3: TGTGCCAGCAGCTTAGTCACGGGACAGAATAGCAATCAGCCCCAGCATTTT. Filled out from reference TRBV7-9 and TRBJ1-5, the complete variable domain reads DTGVSQNPRHKITKRGQNVTFRCDPISEHNRLYWYRQTLGQGPEFLTYFQNEAQLEKSRLLSDRFSAERPKGSFSTLEIQRTEQGDSAMYLCASSLVTGQNSNQPQHFGDGTRLSIL.

The gene calls are TRBV20-1 and TRBJ1-2; D might be TRBD1 (5 bases). Germline CDR1 is DFQATT and CDR2 is SNEGSKA (reference sequence). This CDR3 has 16 amino acids. V lost 3 bases and J lost 5, with 22 bases in between. The DNA for the CDR3 is TGCAGTGCTAGGGGGGGAATGAGAGGGTCCGTTTATGGCTACACCTTC. Its protein product is CSARGGMRGSVYGYTF.